This T cell receptor (beta chain) was recorded in a study of cytomegalovirus exposure and HLA in healthy donors (dated by TCRdb to about 2017). The study in broad terms: An earlier analysis of some 620 of the donors reported about 300 Gb of sequence data and 117 million unique TCR beta sequences obtained from around 190 million T cells. An early release that covered 640 HLA-typed donors contained approximately 300 gigabases of sequencing data and 80 million or so unique TCR sequences. Among the roughly 380 genotyped donors, approximately 82% belonged to the genetic ancestry cluster associated with self-reported Caucasian donors. The study aimed to test whether cataloging public T cell receptors could reveal signatures of past pathogen exposure. The study profiled the T cell repertoires of about 640 subjects by immunosequencing and related them to cytomegalovirus serostatus. Along with the roughly 610-subject first cohort, a separate validation cohort of roughly 110 different subjects was used. The study combined high-throughput TCR immunosequencing, statistical association of individual TCRs with disease status, and machine learning to predict cytomegalovirus infection status. A later analysis re-examined previously published TCR beta repertoires from about 670 donors and added high-resolution HLA genotyping to investigate patterns of TCR occurrence. In the later analysis, no new phenotypic data were used to find candidate immune exposures; instead, reliance was placed on TCR beta sequences and their occurrence across donors. In an earlier analysis of 500 to 650 of the donors, high-throughput TCR beta sequencing was used to judge whether each TCR beta V gene segment behaved as functional or pseudogenic. Donor age, sex, ethnicity and CMV serostatus were collected together with the repertoire data. Genome-wide SNP genotypes for about 55% of the roughly 670 donors were used in a later genetic analysis, which treated that subset as a discovery cohort. All discovery cohort repertoires had been generated on a single sequencing platform. HLA typing included class I and class II loci at four-digit resolution. Typing coverage differed by locus: A, B, C, DRB1 and DQB1 were typed in about 620-640 donors, DQA1 in 500 to 550, DPA1 in 600 to 610, and DPB1 in 400 to 480. About 5 DR-DQ haplotypes were handled as single units for association and clustering, since linkage in the cohort was strong. Among approximately 370 genotyped donors of the cohort, an average of around 220,000 unique TCR beta nucleotide sequences was sequenced per donor, of which approximately 19% were non-productive. Findings and caveats that apply to the study as a whole: Some IMGT-functional V segments, including TRBV6-2 and TRBV6-3, could not be told apart with the 87-base-pair reads, so those segments were excluded. The presence/absence analyses assumed that sequencing depth was roughly uniform across donors, and that assumption may not be true. In a later genetic analysis, fewer N-insertions in productive TCRs were reported among donors in an Asian-associated ancestry cluster than the roughly 640-donor mean. A later analysis reported that several top co-occurrence clusters appeared linked to parvovirus B19, influenza, CMV and Epstein-Barr virus. According to a later analysis, most CMV-associated TCR beta chains appeared to be HLA-restricted, and the HLA associations seemed to be driven largely by CMV exposure. A group of highly shared sequence variants was considered likely to be a technical artifact of the sequencing pipeline. It was suggested by the authors that the approach could potentially be generalized to other disease states and immunological phenotypes. Three of the identified cytomegalovirus-associated TCR beta chains were confirmed in vitro to be specific for cytomegalovirus antigens. Broadly in line with IMGT annotations, most TCR beta V segments showed up in productive rearrangements about 90% or about 30% of the time in an earlier analysis of a few hundred of the donors. The earlier analysis of some 560 of the donors excluded 15 to 20 rarely observed V segments, including chromosome 9 orphons, because counts were too low. The classifier was reported to diagnose cytomegalovirus status with high specificity and sensitivity in both the original cohort and the validation cohort. Correlated functional status among segregating V segments might be attributable to linkage disequilibrium, but an unknown experimental factor could not be ruled out. A later analysis associated 17,000 or so TCR beta sequences with specific HLA alleles at a false discovery rate of 0.05. While some public TCRs were present in many individuals, most TCR sequences turned up only very rarely across donors. A further reported finding was that TCR beta sequences accurately predicted the HLA-A and HLA-B alleles for most subjects in the first cohort. This cohort had only TCR beta chains sequenced, and the lack of alpha or paired-chain data limited which features could be detected. In a later analysis, TCR association rates were found to vary across HLA loci, with the most associated TCRs seen for DRB1 alleles and the fewest for HLA-C alleles. A later analysis found that HLA-associated TCR beta chains were more clonally expanded and had lower generation probabilities than equally common non-associated chains. A total of some 180 TCR beta chains were listed by the study as associated with cytomegalovirus. In a later genetic analysis, a missense DCLRE1C variant was associated with V-gene and J-gene trimming of TCR beta chains, and the association was replicated in an independent cohort. Because some donors lacked HLA typing at each locus, the association tests relied only on the typed subset. The only immune exposure information available for the cohort was CMV serostatus. When HLA alleles, especially DR and DQ, strongly co-occurred, attributing TCR associations to individual alleles was difficult.

This clone was counted a few times. There is no known antigen for this receptor. No much larger clone is present one base from it, and per-base qualities are unavailable. The library was generated by the immunoSEQ multiplex PCR assay. The multiplex PCR relied on a mix of 60 forward primers for TCR Vbeta segments and 13 reverse primers for TCR Jbeta segments. A multiplex PCR assay on genomic DNA amplified the CDR3 region of rearranged TCR beta genes. The Illumina HiSeq System was used to sequence the amplified TCR beta libraries as 87-base-pair reads. Under the source paper's analysis protocol: In a later analysis, about 80 million unique TCR beta chains were counted across the roughly 670 repertoires, and around 11 million of these chains were shared by at least two donors. Raw reads were error-corrected and collapsed into unique sequences by a nearest-neighbor algorithm in which closely related sequences were merged to remove PCR and sequencing errors. Alignment of CDR3 sequences to IMGT reference sequences was used to assign V, D and J gene segments. For a sequence to be retained, a match of at least six nucleotides was required to both a V gene segment and a J gene segment. Rearrangements were called productive when the CDR3 lacked stop codons and stayed in frame with V and J; all others were non-productive. CDR3 was defined according to IMGT convention as the region running from the second conserved V-encoded cysteine to the conserved J-encoded phenylalanine. In an earlier analysis of around 640 of the donors, sequences lacking an unambiguous match to a single V gene segment were excluded. An earlier analysis of several hundred of the donors called V segments functional above 56.7% productive rearrangements and segregating when the between-donor standard deviation exceeded 5%. A statistical classification framework was developed to diagnose cytomegalovirus status using the catalog of TCR beta chain sequences. In a later analysis, TCR nucleotide sequences were compared against IMGT/GENE-DB human TR gene sequences so that V and J genes could be assigned. In a later analysis, CDR3 sequences and most-parsimonious VDJ recombination scenarios were assigned using the TCRdist pipeline. In a later analysis, each TCR beta chain was defined by its CDR3 amino acid sequence together with its V-gene family, and reads lacking a unique V-gene family were excluded. To address suspected cross-contamination and a sequencing artifact, a later analysis removed 592 highly shared, low-generation-probability nucleotide sequences. In a later analysis, a clonal expansion index was calculated for each public chain from normalized within-repertoire ranks of inferred template counts. In a later analysis, generation probabilities were computed using a VDJ recombination model fitted to out-of-frame rearrangements, and the results were checked against IGoR. Hypergeometric tests were used in a later analysis to score TCR-TCR, TCR-HLA and TCR-CMV co-occurrence, with a repertoire-size bias correction applied to the TCR pairs. False discovery rates were estimated in a later analysis by permuting HLA or CMV assignments 20 times. In a later analysis, co-occurring TCRs were grouped using DBSCAN, and TCRdist sequence similarity was added for clustering within HLA-allele-positive subsets. Repertoires with fewer than 30,000 or more than 120,000 public chains, plus five repertoires with anomalous nucleotide sharing, were excluded from co-occurrence clustering. The clones in this table, taken by TCRdb from immuneACCESS, are in-frame only. Not every clone is retained; where verified, under half of the shortfall comes from an unresolved V gene, and the cause of the rest is unknown. V and J calls and clone size are as listed in that table; D and trimming were resolved from the DNA. Present in this sample are 150,000 to 200,000 clones, around four fifths of which were seen just once. The top ten hold about 1.4% of the sample.

The cohort was made up of 666 healthy bone marrow donors. Cohort members were all nominally healthy when sampled, although unrecorded immune exposures were likely present. The donor tested CMV seronegative, placing the donor among the 350 or so seronegative members of the cohort. Each donor provided a peripheral blood sample, and peripheral blood mononuclear cells were used for TCR beta sequencing. Genomic DNA was extracted from the blood cell samples with the Qiagen DNeasy Blood Extraction Kit. CDR1 is given as SNHLY and CDR2 as FYNNEI, both from the germline V gene. V lost 7 bases and J lost 14 bases, and the count of bases not matched to a germline gene is 12. CDR3 length: 12 amino acids, cysteine to phenylalanine. Left in the record is the CDR3 DNA by itself, 36 bases read in frame from the first base.

The sequence derives from a woman younger than 45 in good health and CMV-seronegative. Sequenced sample: PBMCs. The chain links TRBV2 with TRBJ1-1; 8 central nucleotides agree with TRBD1. The DNA sequence follows: TGTGCCAGCATGAGGGGACAGGAAGGAAGCTTCTTT. Its protein product is CASMRGQEGSFF.